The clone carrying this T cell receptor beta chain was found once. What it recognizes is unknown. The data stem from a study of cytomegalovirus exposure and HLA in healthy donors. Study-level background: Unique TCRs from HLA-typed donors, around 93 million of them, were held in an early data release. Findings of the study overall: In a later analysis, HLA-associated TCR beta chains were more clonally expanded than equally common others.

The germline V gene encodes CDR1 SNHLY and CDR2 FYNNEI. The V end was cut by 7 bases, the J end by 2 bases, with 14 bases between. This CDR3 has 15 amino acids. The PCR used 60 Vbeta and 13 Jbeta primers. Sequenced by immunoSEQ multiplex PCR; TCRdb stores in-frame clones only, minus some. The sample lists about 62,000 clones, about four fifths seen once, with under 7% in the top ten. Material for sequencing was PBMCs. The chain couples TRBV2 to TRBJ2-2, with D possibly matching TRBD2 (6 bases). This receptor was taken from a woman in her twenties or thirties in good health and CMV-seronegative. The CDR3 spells CASMMGGGNTGELFF. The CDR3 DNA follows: TGTGCCAGCATGATGGGAGGCGGAAACACCGGGGAGCTGTTTTTT.